These T cell receptor beta chains were read from a single sample in a study of blood T cell repertoires in COVID-19. Produced via immunoSEQ multiplex PCR; TCRdb's table is partial and in-frame only. The sample includes 250,000 to 350,000 clones, 70% to 90% of them seen just once. Input material: peripheral blood. Every receptor here comes from a woman aged 30 to 39 who had recovered from COVID-19. Each CDR3 is given with its conserved first and last residue. The order of the fields is D gene, clone size, J gene, V gene, CDR3 DNA, CDR3 protein. The D gene is left open where the match is weak. Not all rows give a size; the values are once, few, many and, for expanded clones, a class.

>NA|NA|TRBJ1-4|TRBV5-1
TGCGCCAGCAGCTTGAACGAGGGGGAGAATGAAAAACTGTTTTTT
CASSLNEGENEKLFF
>TRBD1|NA|TRBJ1-2|TRBV2
TGTGCCAGCAGACACAGGGGGAATAACTATGGCTACACCTTC
CASRHRGNNYGYTF
>TRBD2|NA|TRBJ2-7|TRBV5-1
TGCGCCAGCAGCTTGGCGTCTTCGGGGGGACCCCCCTACGAGCAGTACTTC
CASSLASSGGPPYEQYF
>NA|NA|TRBJ2-7|TRBV4-2
TGTGCCAGCAGCCAAGATTGGAAAGGGGTCTCAGAGCAGTACTTC
CASSQDWKGVSEQYF
>NA|NA|TRBJ1-1|TRBV2
TGTGCCAGCAGTGAAGCGGGGCTACCTAACACTGAAGCTTTCTTT
CASSEAGLPNTEAFF
>NA|NA|TRBJ1-4|TRBV5-1
TGCGCCAGCAGCTTGGCCCTAGGTGGGGACTCGGAAAAACTGTTTTTT
CASSLALGGDSEKLFF
>NA|NA|TRBJ2-7|TRBV7-9
TGTGCCAGCAGCTTTTATGACAGAAACGAGCAGTACTTC
CASSFYDRNEQYF
>TRBD1|few|TRBJ2-7|TRBV11-2
TGTGCCAGCAGCTTTAGGACAGGGGGCTCCTACGAGCAGTACTTC
CASSFRTGGSYEQYF
>TRBD1|NA|TRBJ1-4|TRBV7-9
TGTGCCAGCAGCCCCGAGACAGGGCCGGGCGAAAAACTGTTTTTT
CASSPETGPGEKLFF
>NA|NA|TRBJ2-3|TRBV7-2
TGTGCCAGCAGCTACAGACAGATCCTAGATACGCAGTATTTT
CASSYRQILDTQYF
>NA|NA|TRBJ1-5|TRBV2
TGTGCCAGCAGCGATAGTGAGGGCAATCAGCCCCAGCATTTT
CASSDSEGNQPQHF
>NA|NA|TRBJ1-4|TRBV28
TGTGCCAGCAGGGGCGCCAAAGAAAAACTGTTTTTT
CASRGAKEKLFF
>NA|NA|TRBJ1-5|TRBV6-5
TGTGCCAGCAGTTACGGTTCTCAACAGGGTAATCAGCCCCAGCATTTT
CASSYGSQQGNQPQHF
>NA|NA|TRBJ1-5|TRBV27
TGTGCCAGCAGTTTATCGGCCGGGGATAGCAATCAGCCCCAGCATTTT
CASSLSAGDSNQPQHF
>NA|NA|TRBJ1-6|TRBV5-1
TGCGCCAGCAGCTTGGTGCAGGGGCATAATTCACCCCTCCACTTT
CASSLVQGHNSPLHF
>TRBD1|NA|TRBJ2-7|TRBV4-1
TGCGCCAGCAGCCCCGGACAGGACTACGAGCAGTACTTC
CASSPGQDYEQYF
>NA|NA|TRBJ1-1|TRBV27
TGTGCCAGCAGTAGTAGTTGGGTAGGCAGGGAGAACACTGAAGCTTTCTTT
CASSSSWVGRENTEAFF
>TRBD1|NA|TRBJ2-2|TRBV5-4
TGTGCCAGCAGCGGGTGGACAGGGTCGACCGGGGAGCTGTTTTTT
CASSGWTGSTGELFF
>TRBD1|NA|TRBJ1-6|TRBV19
TGTGCCAGTAGGATACTACAGGGGTCCGGCAATTCACCCCTCCACTTT
CASRILQGSGNSPLHF
>NA|NA|TRBJ1-1|TRBV29-1
TGCAGCGTTACGACAGAGAACACTGAAGCTTTCTTT
CSVTTENTEAFF
>TRBD2|NA|TRBJ2-5|TRBV5-1
TGCGCCAGCAGCTTAGCTAGCGGGGGTATGACCCAGTACTTC
CASSLASGGMTQYF
>TRBD1|NA|TRBJ1-3|TRBV4-3
TGCGCCAGCAGCCAAGAGATACCGGGACAGCCCGGGGTATCCGACTCTGGAAACACCATATATTTT
CASSQEIPGQPGVSDSGNTIYF
>NA|NA|TRBJ2-2|TRBV28
TGTGCCGGCATCCGGCGCCTAGTGGCCGGGGAGCTGTTTTTT
CAGIRRLVAGELFF
>NA|NA|TRBJ1-1|TRBV28
TGTGCCAGCAGTCTACCAGGCGGGGGAGGCACTGAAGCTTTCTTT
CASSLPGGGGTEAFF
>NA|NA|TRBJ2-5|TRBV2
TGTGCCAGCGGGACCAGCGGGTATAAGGAGACCCAGTACTTC
CASGTSGYKETQYF
>NA|NA|TRBJ1-5|TRBV9
TGTGCCAGCAGCGTCGGGGGAATTAATCAGCCCCAGCATTTT
CASSVGGINQPQHF
>NA|NA|TRBJ1-2|TRBV10-3
TGTGCCATCGGGGAGAACAATATTGGCTACACCTTC
CAIGENNIGYTF
>NA|NA|TRBJ1-1|TRBV6-1
TGTGCCAGCAGTGAAGCAGTCGCCAGGGCGGGGACTGAAGCTTTCTTT
CASSEAVARAGTEAFF
>NA|NA|TRBJ2-3|TRBV2
TGTGCCAGCAGTCCCACAGGGACAGATACGCAGTATTTT
CASSPTGTDTQYF
>NA|NA|TRBJ2-6|TRBV27
TGTGCCAGCAGCCGCGGGTGGGCCAACGTCCTGACTTTC
CASSRGWANVLTF
>NA|few|TRBJ1-1|TRBV7-2
TGTGCCAGCAGCTCCCCGAAAGGACAGCGTGAAGCTTTCTTT
CASSSPKGQREAFF
>TRBD1|NA|TRBJ1-4|TRBV6-1
TGTGCCAGCAGTGTCGCCTTACCTCTACAGGGGGTAAATGAAAAACTGTTTTTT
CASSVALPLQGVNEKLFF
>NA|NA|TRBJ2-7|TRBV12-3/TRBV12-4
TGTGCCAGCAGTTTGGGCAGGGGCTACGAGCAGTACTTC
CASSLGRGYEQYF
>TRBD2|NA|TRBJ2-1|TRBV5-1
TGCGCCAGCAGCTTGGCCCTGGCGGGGGGGCCGAGGGCCTACAATGAGCAGTTCTTC
CASSLALAGGPRAYNEQFF
>NA|few|TRBJ2-1|TRBV24-1
TGTGCCACCAGCCCGGCAGGCGGGGTCTCCTACAATGAGCAGTTCTTC
CATSPAGGVSYNEQFF
>NA|once|TRBJ2-5|TRBV30
TGTGCCATAGAGAGTGCGTTCCAAGAGACCCAGTACTTC
CAIESAFQETQYF
>TRBD1|NA|TRBJ2-7|TRBV6-5
TGTGCCAGCAGAGTTTCCGGGGACAGGGGATACGAGCAGTACTTC
CASRVSGDRGYEQYF
>NA|NA|TRBJ1-2|TRBV6-5
TGTGCCAGCAGCGTTCAGGGCGTCTATGGCTACACCTTC
CASSVQGVYGYTF
>TRBD1|NA|TRBJ1-2|TRBV2
TGTGCCAGCGCACCGGGACAGGACTATGGCTACACCTTC
CASAPGQDYGYTF
>NA|NA|TRBJ1-1|TRBV18
TGTGCCAGCTCACCACCGAGTAGAACAGGCGGGGGGACTGAAGCTTTCTTT
CASSPPSRTGGGTEAFF
>NA|once|TRBJ2-1|TRBV6-5
TGTGCCAGCAGCCTCCGTAATGAGCAGTTCTTC
CASSLRNEQFF
>TRBD1|NA|TRBJ2-7|TRBV18
TGTGCCAGCTCACCCGGGACAGGGGCCTCCTACGAGCAGTACTTC
CASSPGTGASYEQYF
>NA|NA|TRBJ2-4|TRBV5-4
TGTGCCAGCAGCTTGGGGGCTAGCGATCAGTACTTC
CASSLGASDQYF
>TRBD2|NA|TRBJ2-3|TRBV7-3
TGTGCCAGCAGCTTATCCCGACTAGCGGGGGGCACAGATACGCAGTATTTT
CASSLSRLAGGTDTQYF
>TRBD1|NA|TRBJ2-1|TRBV28
TGTGCCAGCAGTTCGTCCGGGACAGCCAACAATGAGCAGTTCTTC
CASSSSGTANNEQFF
>TRBD1|once|TRBJ2-7|TRBV14
TGTGCCAGCAGCCAGAATCAGGGACAGATCCGTTCGAGGGAGCAGTACTTC
CASSQNQGQIRSREQYF
>TRBD1|NA|TRBJ1-1|TRBV18
TGTGCCAGCTCCCGGGACAGCCAGATGAACACTGAAGCTTTCTTT
CASSRDSQMNTEAFF
>TRBD1|NA|TRBJ1-1|TRBV7-2
TGTGCCAGCAGCTTACCGACAGGGGGCTTTGGCACTGAAGCTTTCTTT
CASSLPTGGFGTEAFF
>NA|NA|TRBJ2-7|TRBV12-3/TRBV12-4
TGTGCCAGCAGTTTAGGGCAGTCCCGGCAGTACTTC
CASSLGQSRQYF
>NA|NA|TRBJ2-5|TRBV19
TGTGCCAGTAGTAAATTGGCGGGGCCGGGAGAGACCCAGTACTTC
CASSKLAGPGETQYF
>TRBD1|NA|TRBJ2-1|TRBV5-1
TGCGCCAGCAGCTGGGGACAGGGGGGTAATGAGCAGTTCTTC
CASSWGQGGNEQFF
>NA|NA|TRBJ2-4|TRBV6-5
TGTGCCAGCAGTCCCCAGACAGGGAGGACGAACATTCAGTACTTC
CASSPQTGRTNIQYF
>TRBD1|NA|TRBJ1-2|TRBV4-2
TGTGCCAGCAGCCAATCCGGGACAGGGGGCTCTCACTATGGCTACACCTTC
CASSQSGTGGSHYGYTF
>TRBD1|NA|TRBJ1-5|TRBV6-5
TGTGCCAGCAGTCCGGGGACAGGTTATCAGCCCCAGCATTTT
CASSPGTGYQPQHF
>TRBD1|NA|TRBJ1-5|TRBV6-5
TGTGCCAGTAAACGGGACAGGGGAGATCAGCCCCAGCATTTT
CASKRDRGDQPQHF
>TRBD1|NA|TRBJ2-1|TRBV19
TGTGCCAGTAGCACATACAGGGGGCGATTGGGCAATGAGCAGTTCTTC
CASSTYRGRLGNEQFF
>TRBD2|NA|TRBJ2-3|TRBV2
TGTGCCAGCAGGGAGACTAGCGCCGCAGATACGCAGTATTTT
CASRETSAADTQYF
>NA|NA|TRBJ2-1|TRBV6-2/TRBV6-3
TGTGCCAGCAGTTACCCGAGGCCGGGGTCTACCTACAATGAGCAGTTCTTC
CASSYPRPGSTYNEQFF
>TRBD2|NA|TRBJ2-1|TRBV7-2
TGTGCCAGCAGCTCCGCATTAGCGGGGTATGAGCAGTTCTTC
CASSSALAGYEQFF
>TRBD1|NA|TRBJ1-5|TRBV5-1
TGCGCCAGCAGCTTGGATGGGACAGGGTGGAATCAGCCCCAGCATTTT
CASSLDGTGWNQPQHF